This record looks at one T cell receptor beta chain sequence and its context. Its target is not known. The data are from a study of identical twins. General study points: Beta clonotypes that were abundant in cord blood contained fewer insertions, a pattern absent from memory repertoires. The models systematically underestimated how much out-of-frame TCR alpha was shared in monozygotic twins.

TCRdb ran MiXCR on the 5' RACE reads and lists one entry per CDR3 protein. The data contain roughly 230,000 distinct CDR3 sequences, around 8% of them seen just once; the ten biggest clones take up roughly 3%. V lost 1 base to trimming and J lost 5 bases; unmatched junction nucleotides: 15. Germline lookup yields CDR1 DFQATT and CDR2 SNEGSKA (reference sequence). This CDR3 has 18 amino acids. These same data were also listed under a study on yellow fever vaccine responses in identical twins.

The chain couples TRBV20-1 to TRBJ2-2; 8 bases align to TRBD2. The clonotype originates from a woman aged 18-30 years in good health. The specimen was CD8+ T cells sorted from blood. CDR3 nucleotide sequence: TGCAGTGCTAGAGTGGGGAGAGGACTAGCCCTATCTACCGGGGAGCTGTTTTTT. Protein sequence: CSARVGRGLALSTGELFF.